One sample yielded the 14 T cell receptor beta chains listed below, sequenced in a study of identical twins. TCRdb re-called the 5' RACE reads through MiXCR, storing one row per CDR3 protein. Of about 250,000 distinct CDR3 sequences listed, 7% to 8.5% were seen once; the top ten hold over 5%. The same sample was also studied in work on yellow fever vaccine responses in identical twins.

The sequencing input was CD8+ T cells sorted from blood. Source of these receptors: a woman younger than 30 in good health.

This clonotype appeared a few times. The J gene is TRBJ2-6, the V gene TRBV7-6; D is perhaps TRBD1 or TRBD2 (5 bases each). Per germline, CDR1 SGHVS and CDR2 FNYEAQ. V shed 2 bases and J shed 2 bases, with 10 bases lying between them. This CDR3 is 16 amino acids long. The CDR3 is CASSLLQGAGANVLTF. CDR3 DNA sequence: TGTGCCAGCAGCTTACTTCAGGGAGCTGGGGCCAACGTCCTGACTTTC.

This clonotype was counted ten times or more. The chain employs TRBV29-1 and TRBJ2-1, with 8 bases fitting TRBD2. CDR1 and CDR2 from the germline V gene are SQVTM and ANQGSEA. With 0 bases clipped from V and 3 bases from J, the junction kept 7 bases outside the gene matches. The CDR3 has 16 amino acids. This CDR3 is CSVEDHRAGGYNEQFF. CDR3 sequence (DNA): TGCAGCGTTGAAGATCACCGGGCGGGGGGCTACAATGAGCAGTTCTTC.

This clonotype was found many times. This sequence joins TRBV7-9 and TRBJ2-3; D is undetermined. V was pared by 2 bases and J by 3 bases, with 12 bases between. This CDR3 comprises 15 residues. Germline CDR1 SEHNR, CDR2 FQNEAQ (reference sequence). The CDR3 nucleotides are TGTGCCAGCAGCTTAAACAACCCATGGACAGATACGCAGTATTTT. It translates to CASSLNNPWTDTQYF. The full variable domain, its missing parts supplied by reference TRBV7-9 and TRBJ2-3, is DTGVSQNPRHKITKRGQNVTFRCDPISEHNRLYWYRQTLGQGPEFLTYFQNEAQLEKSRLLSDRFSAERPKGSFSTLEIQRTEQGDSAMYLCASSLNNPWTDTQYFGPGTRLTVL.

This clonotype appeared a few times. This chain connects TRBV7-4 to TRBJ2-7, with D possibly TRBD2 on 6 matching bases. Germline V CDR1 and CDR2: SGHVT, SQSDAQ. The CDR3 length is 15 residues. V was clipped by 1 base and J by 0 bases, with 10 bases between them. DNA for the CDR3: TGTGCCAGCAGCTTAGTTTCTAGCGACTCCTACGAGCAGTACTTC. Amino acids: CASSLVSSDSYEQYF.

The rearrangement links TRBV12-5 to TRBJ2-1; 16 bases map to TRBD2. The CDR3 sequence is 19 residues long. The trim removed 1 base at V and 8 bases at J, leaving 11 bases unmatched. The germline V gene encodes CDR1 LGHNT and CDR2 FRNRAP. CDR3 nucleotides: TGTGCTAGTGGTTTGGGCAGTCCCGGGACTAGCGGGAGGGCCTATGAGCAGTTCTTC. Protein sequence: CASGLGSPGTSGRAYEQFF.

The table lists this clonotype with a few counts. The chain recombines TRBV12-3 or TRBV12-4 with TRBJ2-1; TRBD2 matches at 7 bases. V lost 0 bases, J lost 5 bases, and 7 bases stayed unmatched. There are 16 residues in the CDR3. The CDR3 DNA reads TGTGCCAGCAGTTTAGCCATTCGGGGGGACGACAATGAGCAGTTCTTC. It encodes CASSLAIRGDDNEQFF.

This clonotype was seen only a few times. The V and J genes are TRBV28 and TRBJ2-5, with D tentatively TRBD2 (6 bases). V was shortened by 5 bases and J by 4 bases, with 11 bases between the two germline ends. The germline V gene has CDR1 MDHEN and CDR2 SYDVKM. The CDR3 extends over 13 amino acids. The CDR3 nucleotides read TGTGCCAGCAGTCAAGGACTATTAGAGACCCAGTACTTC. This encodes CASSQGLLETQYF.

This clonotype was detected many times. V gene TRBV4-2 combines with J gene TRBJ2-1; 10 bases are shared with TRBD2. The junction had 6 bases not matched to a gene; V was cut back by 3 bases and J by 1 base. CDR1 and CDR2 from the germline V gene are LGHNA and YNFKEQ. CDR3 length: 17 residues. The CDR3 protein is CASSQAGTSASYNEQFF. The DNA for the CDR3 is TGTGCCAGCAGCCAGGCCGGGACTAGCGCATCCTACAATGAGCAGTTCTTC.

The rearrangement links TRBV7-3 to TRBJ1-1; D is undetermined. V was cut by 0 bases and J by 3 bases, with 14 bases left in between. Germline assignment: CDR1 SGHTA and CDR2 FQGTGA. This CDR3 is 16 amino acids long. CDR3 residues: CASSLTNRVSHTEAFF. In DNA, the CDR3 is TGTGCCAGCAGCTTAACCAATCGTGTCAGCCACACTGAAGCTTTCTTT.

This clonotype has at least ten counts. The J gene is TRBJ2-3, the V gene TRBV4-1; TRBD2 matches 7 bases. With V trimmed by 3 bases and J by 4 bases, 1 base remained unmatched. Germline loops: CDR1 MGHRA, CDR2 YSYEKL. This CDR3 is built from 13 residues. The CDR3 is CASSQTSSDTQYF. CDR3 bases: TGCGCCAGCAGCCAGACTAGCTCAGATACGCAGTATTTT.

Notes on this clonotype: At one of its ends the junction is not consistent with the germline gene, which may arise from a read error. J is TRBJ1-2 and V is TRBV29-1; D possibly corresponds to TRBD1 (5 bases). The CDR3 has 9 amino acids. Germline values: CDR1 SQVTM, CDR2 ANQGSEA. The CDR3: CSVEGGGHF. The CDR3 DNA reads as TGCAGCGTTGAAGGGGGCGGCCACTTC.

CDR3 in DNA: TGTGCCAGCAGCTCTAGGACAGGGGTGGAAATAAGCTCCTACGAGCAGTACTTC. Protein: CASSSRTGVEISSYEQYF. The chain has TRBV11-1 and TRBJ2-7; TRBD1 agrees at 9 bases. The junction had 13 bases not matched to a gene; V was cut back by 4 bases and J by 0 bases. CDR1 and CDR2 from the germline V gene are SGHAT and FQDESV (reference sequence). The CDR3 runs to 18 residues.

The sample holds many counts of this clonotype. V gene TRBV29-1 combines with J gene TRBJ2-1; the match to TRBD2 covers 10 bases. There are 17 residues in the CDR3. V gave up 1 base and J gave up 4 bases; unmatched junction bases: 10. CDR1 is SQVTM, CDR2 ANQGSEA, per germline. CDR3 sequence: CSVEGASGRALYNEQFF. Written as DNA, the CDR3 is TGCAGCGTTGAAGGGGCGAGCGGGAGGGCCTTGTACAATGAGCAGTTCTTC.

This chain uses TRBV12-3 or TRBV12-4 with TRBJ1-2; D is possibly TRBD1 (6 bases). CDR3 length equals 14 residues. Trimming shortened V by 5 bases and J by 0 bases, and 10 bases separated the two germline ends. In DNA, the CDR3 is TGTGCCAGCAGTAATGGGACACCTAACTATGGCTACACCTTC. This translates into CASSNGTPNYGYTF.